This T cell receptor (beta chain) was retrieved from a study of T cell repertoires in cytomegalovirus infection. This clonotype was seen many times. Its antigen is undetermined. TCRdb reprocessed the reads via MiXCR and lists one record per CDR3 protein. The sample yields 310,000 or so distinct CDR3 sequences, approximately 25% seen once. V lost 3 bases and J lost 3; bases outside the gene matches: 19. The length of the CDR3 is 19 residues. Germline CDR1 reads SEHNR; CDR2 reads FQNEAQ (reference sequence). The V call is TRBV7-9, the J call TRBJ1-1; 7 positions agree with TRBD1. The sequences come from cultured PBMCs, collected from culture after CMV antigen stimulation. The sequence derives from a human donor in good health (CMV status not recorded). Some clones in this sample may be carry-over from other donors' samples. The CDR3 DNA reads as TGTGCCAGCAGCTTCTTAGGAAACAGGGGTGGAAGGGGGTACACTGAAGCTTTCTTT. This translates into CASSFLGNRGGRGYTEAFF. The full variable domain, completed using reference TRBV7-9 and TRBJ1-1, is DTGVSQNPRHKITKRGQNVTFRCDPISEHNRLYWYRQTLGQGPEFLTYFQNEAQLEKSRLLSDRFSAERPKGSFSTLEIQRTEQGDSAMYLCASSFLGNRGGRGYTEAFFGQGTRLTVV.